This entry lists 17 T cell receptor beta chains sequenced from one sample in a study of OX40 agonist ivuxolimab in advanced cancers. Clones were read by immunoSEQ multiplex PCR, and TCRdb kept only the in-frame ones, dropping some. The top ten hold around 0.45% of the sample, which has tens of thousands of clones, about 80% seen once. The sequences come from CD4+ or CD8+ T cells sorted from blood, collected in a trial of the OX40 agonist ivuxolimab. The receptors were gathered from an adult with an advanced solid tumor such as melanoma, head and neck, liver or kidney cancer.

The chain has TRBV10-1 and TRBJ2-7; 7 bases are a match to TRBD2. CDR1 WNHNN and CDR2 SYGVQD come from the germline V gene (reference sequence). The CDR3 totals 10 residues. V trimming: 11 bases; J trimming: 4 bases; junction bases outside the gene matches: 2. The DNA for the CDR3 is TGCGCCCCCGGGAGGTACGAGCAGTACTTC. Translated: CAPGRYEQYF.

V and J are TRBV5-6 and TRBJ1-1, with D perhaps TRBD1 (6 bases). This CDR3 has 16 residues. V lost 2 bases and J 5 bases, leaving 19 bases between the germline ends. Germline V lookup: CDR1 SGHDT, CDR2 YYEEEE. CDR3 coding DNA: TGTGCCAGCAGCTTAGCAGGGGCGGGACATTGGACTGAAGCTTTCTTT. Residues: CASSLAGAGHWTEAFF. The full variable domain, rest sourced from reference TRBV5-6 and TRBJ1-1, is DAGVTQSPTHLIKTRGQQVTLRCSPKSGHDTVSWYQQALGQGPQFIFQYYEEEERQRGNFPDRFSGHQFPNYSSELNVNALLLGDSALYLCASSLAGAGHWTEAFFGQGTRLTVV.

This clone turned up a few times. The J gene is TRBJ2-7, the V gene TRBV5-1; D is perhaps TRBD1 or TRBD2 (5 bases each). The CDR3 is made up of 14 amino acids. Trimming stripped 3 bases from V and 1 base from J, with 11 bases between. The germline V gene encodes CDR1 SGHRS and CDR2 YFSETQ. The CDR3 coding sequence is TGCGCCAGCAGCTCCGGGACGGTATCCTACGAGCAGTACTTC. As protein: CASSSGTVSYEQYF.

This clone was seen only a few times. V is TRBV28 and J is TRBJ2-3; unclear D gene. The CDR3 runs to 13 residues. The ends were cut back, 3 bases at V and 6 bases at J, with 10 bases in the middle. The germline gives CDR1 MDHEN, CDR2 SYDVKM. The CDR3: CASSFFSQDTQYF. The CDR3 DNA reads TGTGCCAGCAGTTTCTTTTCTCAGGATACGCAGTATTTT.

The chain is built from TRBV5-1 and TRBJ1-2; TRBD1 aligns across 8 bases. Germline V gene data show CDR1 as SGHRS and CDR2 as YFSETQ. The CDR3 has 14 amino acids. With 4 bases clipped from V and 8 bases from J, the junction kept 10 bases outside the gene matches. The CDR3 loop reads CASSPEGQGRGYTF. The CDR3 DNA reads as TGCGCCAGCAGCCCGGAAGGACAGGGTAGGGGCTACACCTTC. Combining the CDR3 with reference TRBV5-1 and TRBJ1-2 gives the whole variable domain KAGVTQTPRYLIKTRGQQVTLSCSPISGHRSVSWYQQTPGQGLQFLFEYFSETQRNKGNFPGRFSGRQFSNSRSEMNVSTLELGDSALYLCASSPEGQGRGYTFGSGTRLTVV.

The CDR3: CASVSGYADTQYF. CDR3 bases: TGTGCCAGCGTTAGCGGGTATGCAGATACGCAGTATTTT. This chain connects TRBV6-6 to TRBJ2-3; 7 bases map to TRBD2. V shed 8 bases, J shed 4 bases, and the junction held 6 bases outside the gene matches. The V gene's germline CDR1 is MNHNY and CDR2 SVGAGI (reference sequence). There are 13 residues in the CDR3.

This chain links TRBV7-2 with TRBJ2-3; D perhaps matches TRBD1 (6 bases). The CDR3 is made up of 16 amino acids. CDR1 SGHTA and CDR2 FQGNSA come from the germline V gene. Trimming shortened V by 5 bases and J by 2 bases, and 17 bases separated the two germline ends. CDR3 sequence reads: CASSPLGQTVTDTQYF. CDR3 DNA sequence: TGTGCCAGCAGCCCCCTAGGACAGACAGTCACAGATACGCAGTATTTT.

The chain links TRBV5-1 to TRBJ2-1; D call uncertain. The CDR3 is made up of 13 amino acids. Germline CDR1 and CDR2: SGHRS and YFSETQ. Trimming left V 0 bases short and J 8 bases short, with 9 bases between. This chain's CDR3 is CASSLEFIDEQFF. In DNA form, the CDR3 reads TGCGCCAGCAGCTTGGAGTTTATCGATGAGCAGTTCTTC. Complete variable domain (other parts from reference TRBV5-1 and TRBJ2-1): KAGVTQTPRYLIKTRGQQVTLSCSPISGHRSVSWYQQTPGQGLQFLFEYFSETQRNKGNFPGRFSGRQFSNSRSEMNVSTLELGDSALYLCASSLEFIDEQFFGPGTRLTVL.

The chain is built from TRBV2 and TRBJ2-3, with 9 bases fitting TRBD1. Germline values: CDR1 SNHLY, CDR2 FYNNEI. The CDR3 consists of 16 residues. V was pared by 5 bases and J by 4 bases, with 10 bases of the junction left unmatched. The CDR3 coding sequence is TGTGCCAGCAGTACTAACCGGGACAGGGTCGCAGATACGCAGTATTTT. Protein sequence: CASSTNRDRVADTQYF.

The rearrangement joins TRBV5-8 to TRBJ1-1; D remains unclear. V lost 6 bases to trimming and J lost 4 bases, with 7 bases between them. The CDR3 consists of 11 residues. Germline V gives CDR1 SGHTS, CDR2 YDEGEE. The CDR3 protein is CASTRRTEAFF. CDR3 nucleotide sequence: TGTGCCAGCACCCGCCGCACTGAAGCTTTCTTT.

The V and J genes are TRBV6-6 and TRBJ1-2; no firm D call. V lost 4 bases, J lost 8 bases, and 11 bases lay in between. Germline V gene lookup returns CDR1 MNHNY and CDR2 SVGAGI (reference sequence). The CDR3 covers 12 residues. The CDR3 here is CASSFLQRGYTF. CDR3 bases: TGTGCCAGCAGTTTCCTACAACGCGGCTACACCTTC.

The chain joins TRBV7-2 to TRBJ1-1; D is undetermined. The germline gives CDR1 SGHTA, CDR2 FQGNSA. V shed 1 base and J shed 5 bases, with 11 bases lying between them. The CDR3 sequence is 14 residues long. DNA of the CDR3: TGTGCCAGCAGCTTAGGACCTCAAGGGACTGAAGCTTTCTTT. This encodes CASSLGPQGTEAFF.

The V call is TRBV29-1, the J call TRBJ2-3; D is perhaps TRBD1 (6 bases). The CDR3 runs 18 residues. V lost 2 bases and J lost 0, with 21 bases in between. Looked up from germline, CDR1 is SQVTM and CDR2 is ANQGSEA. DNA for the CDR3: TGCAGCGTTGAACCATTCAGGGGCCGTTTATCTAGCACAGATACGCAGTATTTT. Translation: CSVEPFRGRLSSTDTQYF.

The rearrangement uses TRBV7-2 and TRBJ2-5; a weak D match, TRBD1 (6 bases). Trimming shortened V by 5 bases and J by 2 bases, and 12 bases separated the two germline ends. The CDR3 is 14 residues long. Germline loops: CDR1 SGHTA, CDR2 FQGNSA. CDR3 loop: CASSPVRGQETQYF. CDR3 nucleotides: TGTGCCAGCAGCCCAGTAAGGGGGCAAGAGACCCAGTACTTC.

This rearrangement joins TRBV29-1 to TRBJ2-7; 7 nucleotides line up with TRBD1. The CDR3 has 16 amino acids. Germline assignment: CDR1 SQVTM and CDR2 ANQGSEA. Trimming took 4 bases from V and 0 from J; bases not matched to a gene: 12. The CDR3 loop reads CSVASAKGQSSYEQYF. Here the CDR3 DNA reads TGCAGCGTTGCCTCGGCTAAGGGACAGAGCTCCTACGAGCAGTACTTC.

The J gene is TRBJ2-3, the V gene TRBV28; 7 nucleotides line up with TRBD2. J lost 13 bases, V lost 3 bases, and 10 bases had no gene match. Looked up from germline, CDR1 is MDHEN and CDR2 is SYDVKM. The CDR3 runs 13 residues. The CDR3 protein is CASSLRPPSGKYF. CDR3 nucleotide sequence: TGTGCCAGCAGTTTGAGACCTCCTAGCGGCAAGTATTTT.

The gene calls are TRBV7-2 and TRBJ2-7, with 14 bases lining up with TRBD2. Germline-derived CDR1 and CDR2 are SGHTA and FQGNSA. CDR3 length equals 15 residues. Trimming took 4 bases from V and 6 from J; bases not matched to a gene: 5. The DNA of the CDR3 is TGTGCCAGCAGCTCGGGACTAGCGGGAGTATCCGAGCAGTACTTC. The encoded protein is CASSSGLAGVSEQYF.